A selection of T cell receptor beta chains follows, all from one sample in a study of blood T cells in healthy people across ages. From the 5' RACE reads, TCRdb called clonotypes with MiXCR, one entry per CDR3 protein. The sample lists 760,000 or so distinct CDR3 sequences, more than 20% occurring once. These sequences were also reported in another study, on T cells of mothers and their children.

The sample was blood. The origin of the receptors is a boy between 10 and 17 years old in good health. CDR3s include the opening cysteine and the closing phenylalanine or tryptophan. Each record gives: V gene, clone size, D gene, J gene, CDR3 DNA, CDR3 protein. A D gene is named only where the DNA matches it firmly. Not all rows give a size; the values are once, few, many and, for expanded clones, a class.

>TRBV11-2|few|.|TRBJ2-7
TGTGCCAGCAGCCGGGGTTACCAGAACTACGAGCAGTACTTC
CASSRGYQNYEQYF
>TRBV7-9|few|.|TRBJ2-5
TGTGCCAGCAGCTTAATTTCGGCTAGCTTTACTCCCAAGACCCAGTACTTC
CASSLISASFTPKTQYF
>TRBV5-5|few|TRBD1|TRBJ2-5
TGTGCCAGCAGCCACAGGGGTGAGACCCAGTACTTC
CASSHRGETQYF
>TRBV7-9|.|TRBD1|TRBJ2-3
TGTGCCAGCAGCTCCCGGACAGGGGCCTTAACAGATACGCAGTATTTT
CASSSRTGALTDTQYF
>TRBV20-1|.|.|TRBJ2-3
TGCAGTGTATTACTGGAAGGGGGTACAGATACGCAGTATTTT
CSVLLEGGTDTQYF
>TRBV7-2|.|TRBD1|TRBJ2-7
TGTGCCAGCAGCTGGGACAGTATCTCCTACGAGCAGTACTTC
CASSWDSISYEQYF
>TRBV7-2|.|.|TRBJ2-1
TGTGCCAGCAGCTTTGACCGAAGGAACTACAATGAGCAGTTCTTC
CASSFDRRNYNEQFF
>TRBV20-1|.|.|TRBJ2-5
TGCAGTGCGGAACAGGGCTCGGGCAAAGGAGAGACCCAGTACTTC
CSAEQGSGKGETQYF
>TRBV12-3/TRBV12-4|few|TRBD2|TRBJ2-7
TGTGCCAGCAGTTTGGGACTAGCGGGAATTGTGTACGAGCAGTACTTC
CASSLGLAGIVYEQYF
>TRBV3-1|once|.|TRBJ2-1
TGTGCCAGCAGCCGGGGACTTCTCATCAATGAGCAGTTCTTC
CASSRGLLINEQFF
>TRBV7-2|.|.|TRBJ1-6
TGTGCCAGCAGCCCCAGGCCGGTTCCCTCTATTGGCCTCCACTTT
CASSPRPVPSIGLHF
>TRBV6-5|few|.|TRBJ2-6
TGTGCCAGCAGTTACTCGGGTCTTTCTTCTGGGGCCAACGTCCTGACTTTC
CASSYSGLSSGANVLTF
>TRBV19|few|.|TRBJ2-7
TGTGCCACCGGGGACGGCCCGTGGGAGCAGTACTTC
CATGDGPWEQYF
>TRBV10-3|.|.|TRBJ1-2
TGTGCCATCAGGGAACGGGGCGATAATGGCTACACCTTC
CAIRERGDNGYTF
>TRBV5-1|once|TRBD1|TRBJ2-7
TGCGCCAGCAGCTTCTTCGGGACAGGGGGCTCCGAGCAGTACTTC
CASSFFGTGGSEQYF
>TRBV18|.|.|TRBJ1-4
TGTGCCAGCTCACCACTCAGAGAGGAAAAACTGTTTTTT
CASSPLREEKLFF
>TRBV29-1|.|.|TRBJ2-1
TGCAGCGTTGAAGAACTGGCTCTTCACGGACAGTTCTTC
CSVEELALHGQFF
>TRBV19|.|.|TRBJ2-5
TGTGCCAGTAGTTCCGGGGGTCCCCTTGTAGAGACCCAGTACTTC
CASSSGGPLVETQYF
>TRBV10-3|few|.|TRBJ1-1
TGTGCCATCAGTGAAATTTGGAGGGGACCGAACACTGAAGCTTTCTTT
CAISEIWRGPNTEAFF
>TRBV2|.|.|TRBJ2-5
TGTGTCAGCAGAATCCTAGAGGAGGGAGAGACCCAGTACTTC
CVSRILEEGETQYF
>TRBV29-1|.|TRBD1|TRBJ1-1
TGCAGCACCCAACGGGACAGGGAATATACTGAAGCTTTCTTT
CSTQRDREYTEAFF
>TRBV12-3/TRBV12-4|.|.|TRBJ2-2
TGTGCCAGCAGAAGTGGGACTTACGAGAACACCGGGGAGCTGTTTTTT
CASRSGTYENTGELFF
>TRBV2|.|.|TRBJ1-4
TGTGCCAGCAGCGAGGATTGGCTCGCTAATGAAAAACTGTTTTTT
CASSEDWLANEKLFF
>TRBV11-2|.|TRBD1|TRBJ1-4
TGTGCCAGCAGCCCAGCCGGGACAGGGACGGAAAAACTGTTTTTT
CASSPAGTGTEKLFF
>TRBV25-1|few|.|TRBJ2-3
TGTGCCAGCAGACCTTATACCACAGACAGAGATACGCAGTATTTT
CASRPYTTDRDTQYF
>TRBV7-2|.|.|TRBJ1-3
TGTGCCAGCAGCTTAAATCCCTCTGGAAACACCATATATTTT
CASSLNPSGNTIYF
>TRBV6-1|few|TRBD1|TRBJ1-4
TGTGCCAGCAGGCCGGGACAGATTAATGAAAAACTGTTTTTT
CASRPGQINEKLFF
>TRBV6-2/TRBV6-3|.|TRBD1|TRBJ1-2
TGTGCCAGCAGCCAGAGGACAGGGGGAAGTGGCTACACCTTC
CASSQRTGGSGYTF
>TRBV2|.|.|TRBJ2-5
TGTGCCAGCAGTGACCCAGGGGGGGACCCAAACCCGTACCAAGAGACCCAGTACTTC
CASSDPGGDPNPYQETQYF
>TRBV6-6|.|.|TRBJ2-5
TGTGCCGGCCGGGACTCCCTTAAGCAGAAAGAGACCCAGTACTTC
CAGRDSLKQKETQYF
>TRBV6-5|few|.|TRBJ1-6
TGTGCCAGCAGTCAGATGACAGATTCACCCCTCCACTTT
CASSQMTDSPLHF
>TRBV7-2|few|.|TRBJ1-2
TGTGCCAGCAGCTTAGAGGTCGTGACACCTAACTATGGCTACACCTTC
CASSLEVVTPNYGYTF
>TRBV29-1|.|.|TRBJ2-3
TGCAGCGTTGGAGTGGAGAGCACAGATACGCAGTATTTT
CSVGVESTDTQYF